The rows below give T cell receptor beta chains drawn from one sample of a study of T cells of healthy individuals. TCRdb passed the 5' RACE reads through MiXCR, listing each CDR3 protein once. The sample carries about 53,000 distinct CDR3 sequences, 14% to 15% recorded once. The receptors were sampled from a human donor in good health. The CDR3 runs from the conserved cysteine through the conserved F or W. Fields, in order: clone size, J gene, D gene, V gene, CDR3 DNA, CDR3 protein. A D gene is named only where the DNA matches it firmly. The size entry is marked missing in some rows and otherwise reads once, few, many or a size class.

- | TRBJ2-3 | TRBD1 | TRBV18 | TGTGCCAGCTCACCCCAGGGGGGCACAGATACGCAGTATTTT | CASSPQGGTDTQYF
- | TRBJ2-7 | - | TRBV7-2 | TGTGCCAGCAGCCCGACCGGGATAGGCGAGCAGTACTTC | CASSPTGIGEQYF
many | TRBJ1-2 | TRBD1 | TRBV29-1 | TGCAGCGTGCGGGACAGGGGATATGGCTACACCTTC | CSVRDRGYGYTF
many | TRBJ2-1 | - | TRBV7-6 | TGTGCCAGCAGCTTAATGGTCGACAATGAGCAGTTCTTC | CASSLMVDNEQFF
many | TRBJ1-3 | - | TRBV30 | TGTGCCTGGAGTGCACCGGGAGGGGTCGCTGGAAACACCATATATTTT | CAWSAPGGVAGNTIYF
- | TRBJ1-3 | - | TRBV6-5 | TGTGCCAGCAGTTACTCGATCCCCGGGGGGGGTACTGGAAACACCATATATTTT | CASSYSIPGGGTGNTIYF
many | TRBJ1-4 | TRBD1 | TRBV7-2 | TGTGCCAGCAGCTCCAGTCAGGGGGGAAAACTGTTTTTT | CASSSSQGGKLFF
medium-sized | TRBJ2-1 | - | TRBV20-1 | TGCAGTGCTAGAGGGGGTAGGCAGAGCAATGAGCAGTTCTTC | CSARGGRQSNEQFF
many | TRBJ2-2 | - | TRBV30 | TGTGCCTGGAGTGGAGGGAACCAGAACACCGGGGAGCTGTTTTTT | CAWSGGNQNTGELFF
many | TRBJ1-5 | TRBD1 | TRBV28 | TGTGCCAGCAGTTTCAGGGGGGCCCAGCATTTT | CASSFRGAQHF
many | TRBJ1-5 | - | TRBV20-1 | TGCAGTGCTAGTATGCGAAATAGCAATCAGCCCCAGCATTTT | CSASMRNSNQPQHF
few | TRBJ2-5 | - | TRBV19 | TGTGCCAGTAGTATCCTGAGTCGGGAGACCCAGTACTTC | CASSILSRETQYF
many | TRBJ2-7 | TRBD2 | TRBV5-1 | TGCGCCAGCAGCTTGGGCGCGGGAGCAGTGAGCGAGCAGTACTTC | CASSLGAGAVSEQYF
few | TRBJ1-6 | - | TRBV6-1 | TGTGCCAGCAACCTGGAGAGCGCCTATAATTCACCCCTCCACTTT | CASNLESAYNSPLHF
many | TRBJ1-2 | - | TRBV12-5 | TGTGCTAGTGGTTTGCGGGACTCAGGCTACACCTTC | CASGLRDSGYTF
- | TRBJ2-5 | - | TRBV6-5 | TGTGCCAGCAGTTATACTCGGCTCAGCCGCGGACAAAACCAAGAGACCCAGTACTTC | CASSYTRLSRGQNQETQYF
- | TRBJ2-7 | - | TRBV20-1 | TGCAGTGCTAGAGGTGGGCCCGGCTCCTACGAGCAGTACTTC | CSARGGPGSYEQYF
- | TRBJ2-5 | TRBD1 | TRBV9 | TGTGCCAGCAGCGTAGCCGGGACAGTACAAGAGACCCAGTACTTC | CASSVAGTVQETQYF
many | TRBJ2-5 | TRBD1 | TRBV6-5 | TGTGCCAGCAGTTACTCGGGACAGGGAGGCGAGACCCAGTACTTC | CASSYSGQGGETQYF
many | TRBJ1-1 | - | TRBV29-1 | TGCAGCGTTGAAGATAGCACGAACACTGAAGCTTTCTTT | CSVEDSTNTEAFF
many | TRBJ2-1 | - | TRBV5-5 | TGTGCCAGCAGTTCCACCGGCGATGAGCAGTTCTTC | CASSSTGDEQFF
many | TRBJ2-7 | - | TRBV4-3 | TGCGCCAGCAGCCAAGAGGCACTAGCAGGCAATTACGAGCAGTACTTC | CASSQEALAGNYEQYF
- | TRBJ1-1 | - | TRBV11-2 | TGTGCCAGCAGCTTAAGGATCACTGAAGCTTTCTTT | CASSLRITEAFF
few | TRBJ2-2 | - | TRBV6-2/TRBV6-3 | TGTGCCAGCAGAGGGGGGCCGAACACCGGGGAGCTGTTTTTT | CASRGGPNTGELFF
- | TRBJ1-5 | TRBD1 | TRBV6-2/TRBV6-3 | TGTGTCAGCAGCCCGAGACAGGGCGTGAGTCAGCCCCAGCATTTT | CVSSPRQGVSQPQHF
- | TRBJ2-2 | TRBD2 | TRBV7-6 | TGTGCCAGCAGCTTAGTCCCACTAGCGACGAACACCGGGGAGCTGTTTTTT | CASSLVPLATNTGELFF
many | TRBJ2-6 | - | TRBV19 | TGTGCCAGTAGCCGGGGAAAAGGCTCTGGGGCCAACGTCCTGACTTTC | CASSRGKGSGANVLTF
few | TRBJ2-1 | TRBD2 | TRBV2 | TGTGCCAGCAGTCCCCTCGGGACTAGGCGTGGGCCTGAGCAGTTCTTC | CASSPLGTRRGPEQFF